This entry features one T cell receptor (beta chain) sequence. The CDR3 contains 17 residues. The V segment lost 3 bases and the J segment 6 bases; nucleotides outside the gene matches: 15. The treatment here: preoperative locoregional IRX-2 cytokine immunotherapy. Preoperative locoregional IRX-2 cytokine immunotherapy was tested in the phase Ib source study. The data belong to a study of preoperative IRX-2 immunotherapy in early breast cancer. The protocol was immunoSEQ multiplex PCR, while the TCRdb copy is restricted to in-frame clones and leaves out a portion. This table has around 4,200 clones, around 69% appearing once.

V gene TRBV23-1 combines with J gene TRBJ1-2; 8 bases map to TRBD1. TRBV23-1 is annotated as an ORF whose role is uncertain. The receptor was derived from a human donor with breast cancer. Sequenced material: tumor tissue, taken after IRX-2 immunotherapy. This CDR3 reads CASSHPRTGKTMDGYTF. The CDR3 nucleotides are TGCGCCAGCAGTCATCCACGGACAGGGAAGACGATGGATGGCTACACCTTC.